The rows below give T cell receptor beta chains drawn from one sample of a study of naive and memory T cell subsets. TCRdb itself ran the UMI-ligation and nested PCR reads through MiXCR, one entry per CDR3 protein. The data contain 150,000 or so distinct CDR3 sequences, roughly 22% of them singletons. The sample comprised naive CD4+ T cells from blood. These receptors came from a human donor in good health. The CDR3 runs from the conserved cysteine through the conserved F or W. D genes are given only for firm matches. Not all rows give a size; the values are once, few, many and, for expanded clones, a class.

clone size	J gene	V gene	D gene	CDR3 DNA	CDR3 protein
many	TRBJ1-2	TRBV6-5	.	TGTGCCACCTCGGTCTCGAACTATGGCTACACCTTC	CATSVSNYGYTF
few	TRBJ2-5	TRBV5-1	.	TGCGCCAGCAGCCTGCGCGCGGCCTATGAAGAGACCCAGTACTTC	CASSLRAAYEETQYF
.	TRBJ2-3	TRBV7-2	TRBD2	TGTGCCAGCAGCTTCGGAGGGGAGGGGACAGATACGCAGTATTTT	CASSFGGEGTDTQYF
.	TRBJ1-5	TRBV20-1	.	TGCAGTGCTAGAGATCGGAGGGGAGCAAATCAGCCCCAGCATTTT	CSARDRRGANQPQHF
.	TRBJ1-5	TRBV30	.	TGTGCCTGGAGTGCAGGGGGCAATCAGCCCCAGCATTTT	CAWSAGGNQPQHF
many	TRBJ1-4	TRBV14	.	TGTGCCAGCAGCCCGCGGCTTACCCGGGAAAAACTGTTTTTT	CASSPRLTREKLFF
few	TRBJ1-5	TRBV6-1	.	TGTGCCAGTGCGTTGGGGAACGGCAATCAGCCCCAGCATTTT	CASALGNGNQPQHF
.	TRBJ2-2	TRBV24-1	.	TGTGCCACCAGTGATCACAGGGTCGGGGAGCTGTTTTTT	CATSDHRVGELFF
.	TRBJ2-1	TRBV12-3/TRBV12-4	.	TGTGCCAGCAGTTTAGCTCACGGGAACAATGAGCAGTTCTTC	CASSLAHGNNEQFF
.	TRBJ2-3	TRBV5-1	TRBD1	TGCGCCAGCAGCGGCTACCGGGACAGGAACACAGATACGCAGTATTTT	CASSGYRDRNTDTQYF
.	TRBJ2-6	TRBV6-2/TRBV6-3	.	TGTGCCAGCAGCAGAGACTATCCTGGGGCCAACGTCCTGACTTTC	CASSRDYPGANVLTF
many	TRBJ2-7	TRBV28	.	TGTGCCAGCAGCCCCGGGACTCTCCTTAATTCCTACGAGCAGTACTTC	CASSPGTLLNSYEQYF
few	TRBJ2-7	TRBV28	.	TGTGCCAGCAGTCTGCGCTACTACGAGCAGTACTTC	CASSLRYYEQYF
.	TRBJ2-7	TRBV5-1	.	TGCGCCAGCAGCTTGGATTTGGGGTACGAGCAGTACTTC	CASSLDLGYEQYF
.	TRBJ2-3	TRBV27	.	TGTGCCAGCAGTTTATGGGGACCAGAATTTACGCAGTATTTT	CASSLWGPEFTQYF
few	TRBJ2-1	TRBV20-1	TRBD1	TGCAGTGCTAGAAATATAGGGGGCCAGCAGTTCTTC	CSARNIGGQQFF
.	TRBJ1-2	TRBV6-6	.	TGTGCCAGCAGTTACTCGATGTCGGGGGGCACGGGGGGCTACACCTTC	CASSYSMSGGTGGYTF
.	TRBJ2-3	TRBV7-2	.	TGTGCCAGCAGCGACTGGGAGCGGCCGGATACGCAGTATTTT	CASSDWERPDTQYF
few	TRBJ1-3	TRBV19	.	TGTGCCAGTAGTCCCTATGGGGGATGGAGCTCTGGAAACACCATATATTTT	CASSPYGGWSSGNTIYF
.	TRBJ2-7	TRBV20-1	TRBD1	TGCAGTGCCCGCCCGACAGGGGAAGGTGTGCAGTACTTC	CSARPTGEGVQYF